The 28 T cell receptor beta chains presented below share a single source sample, sequenced in a study of regulatory T cells in long-lasting Graves disease. The time point here: newly diagnosed GD, antithyroid drugs for less than 3 months. Scientists built the TCR library using RNA that was extracted from PBMCs. Library construction for TCR beta used iRepertoire HTBI primers and Arm-PCR of CDR3 regions. A single record per CDR3 protein comes from TCRdb applying MiXCR to the multiplex PCR reads. Of about 450,000 distinct CDR3 sequences listed, 14% were seen once; the top ten hold over 15%. This same sample was also part of a study on T cells in Graves' hyperthyroidism and ophthalmopathy.

The sequences come from peripheral blood mononuclear cells (PBMCs), collected at new diagnosis, from a patient treated with antithyroid drugs. These receptors all stem from a woman aged 50 to 60 with Graves disease.

This sequence joins TRBV19 and TRBJ2-2; D unclear. V lost 6 bases and J 5 bases, leaving 10 bases between the germline ends. CDR3 size: 13 residues. Germline V gene lookup returns CDR1 LNHDA and CDR2 SQIVND (reference sequence). The CDR3 is CASRKVQTGELFF. The DNA of the CDR3 is TGTGCCAGTAGAAAGGTTCAGACCGGGGAGCTGTTTTTT.

The V gene is TRBV6-1, the J gene TRBJ2-7; 13 nucleotides align to TRBD2. The CDR3 covers 19 residues. The V segment lost 7 bases and the J segment 2 bases; nucleotides outside the gene matches: 17. CDR1 is MNHNS, CDR2 SASEGT, per germline. This CDR3 is CASNPTGTGTSGRAYEQYF. The CDR3 DNA reads TGTGCCAGCAACCCGACCGGGACAGGAACTAGCGGGAGGGCCTACGAGCAGTACTTC.

The sample holds many counts of this clonotype. This sequence joins TRBV5-1 and TRBJ2-3; D not resolved. This CDR3 is built from 13 residues. Deletions cut 4 bases from V and 2 bases from J, with 8 bases between. Per germline, CDR1 SGHRS and CDR2 YFSETQ. The CDR3 spells CASSLHHTDTQYF. CDR3 nucleotide sequence: TGCGCCAGCAGCCTCCACCACACAGATACGCAGTATTTT.

The chain has TRBV4-1 and TRBJ1-4; D uncertain. The germline CDR1 and CDR2 sequences are MGHRA and YSYEKL. This CDR3 comprises 16 residues. Trimming shortened V by 0 bases and J by 4 bases, and 12 bases separated the two germline ends. The CDR3 spells CASSQDGLRFNEKLFF. CDR3 in DNA: TGCGCCAGCAGCCAAGATGGGCTCCGATTTAATGAAAAACTGTTTTTT.

This clonotype appeared many times. V and J are TRBV5-1 and TRBJ2-1; D gene ambiguous. Looked up from germline, CDR1 is SGHRS and CDR2 is YFSETQ. CDR3 length equals 18 residues. V lost 0 bases and J lost 9, with 25 bases in between. CDR3 in DNA: TGCGCCAGCAGCTTGGTCCCTATTACGGAGACGAGTCATTTTGAGCAGTTCTTC. Translated: CASSLVPITETSHFEQFF.

The V and J genes are TRBV10-1 and TRBJ2-2; 7 bases fit TRBD2. CDR3 length equals 17 residues. Per germline, CDR1 WNHNN and CDR2 SYGVQD (reference sequence). The J segment lost 1 base and the V segment lost 7 bases, leaving 12 bases of the junction unmatched. This CDR3 reads CASKPGGGSLNTGELFF. The CDR3 region has the DNA TGCGCCAGCAAACCCGGTGGCGGGAGCCTGAACACCGGGGAGCTGTTTTTT.

Points on this clonotype: A read error may explain this, as a much larger clone is one base away. The genes are TRBV7-2 and TRBJ2-1; TRBD1 is a possible D gene (6 bases). Trimming cost V 1 base and J 10 bases, with 11 bases left between them. The CDR3 sequence is 13 residues long. Germline lookup yields CDR1 SGHTA and CDR2 FQGNSA. The chain's CDR3 is CASSLVGHEEQFF. The CDR3 DNA sequence: TGTGCCAGCAGCTTAGTGGGACACGAAGAGCAGTTCTTC.

This sequence joins TRBV5-1 and TRBJ2-3, with 9 bases matching TRBD2. V gave up 0 bases and J gave up 2 bases; unmatched junction bases: 7. This CDR3 spans 17 amino acids. The germline V gene has CDR1 SGHRS and CDR2 YFSETQ. The CDR3 sequence is CASSLGRGGRNTDTQYF. The CDR3 region has the DNA TGCGCCAGCAGCTTGGGGCGGGGGGGCCGAAACACAGATACGCAGTATTTT.

This clonotype was counted ten times or more. The chain has TRBV5-6 and TRBJ1-2, with 8 bases lining up with TRBD1. V trimming: 3 bases; J trimming: 4 bases; junction bases outside the gene matches: 5. Germline assignment: CDR1 SGHDT and CDR2 YYEEEE. The CDR3 has 14 amino acids. The CDR3 sequence is CASSSDQGAYGYTF. As DNA, the CDR3 is TGTGCCAGCAGCTCAGACCAGGGGGCCTATGGCTACACCTTC.

The gene calls are TRBV18 and TRBJ2-2; maybe TRBD1 (5 bases). The germline gives CDR1 KGHSH, CDR2 LQKENI. The CDR3 length is 16 residues. Trimming removed 2 bases from V and 1 base from J, with 11 bases in between. CDR3 DNA: TGTGCCAGCTCACCAAGTCCCCAGGGGAACACCGGGGAGCTGTTTTTT. This codes for CASSPSPQGNTGELFF.

The chain has TRBV27 and TRBJ2-1, with 10 bases aligning to TRBD2. V lost 4 bases, J lost 15 bases, and 6 bases stayed unmatched. The CDR3 covers 12 residues. Germline loops: CDR1 MNHEY, CDR2 SMNVEV (reference sequence). The CDR3 DNA follows: TGTGCCAGCAGTTCGCAGCGGGAGGGCACGTTCTTC. It codes for CASSSQREGTFF.

This clonotype occurred a few times. This chain joins TRBV6-4 and TRBJ2-2, with 9 bases fitting TRBD2. The CDR3 is 17 residues long. J gave up 1 base and V 2 bases, and 5 bases lay outside the gene matches. Germline V gives CDR1 MRHNA, CDR2 SNTAGT. This CDR3 reads CASSDRGGDWNTGELFF. The CDR3 DNA sequence: TGTGCCAGCAGTGACCGCGGGGGGGATTGGAACACCGGGGAGCTGTTTTTT.

The gene calls are TRBV9 and TRBJ2-2; D call uncertain. Germline V lookup: CDR1 SGDLS, CDR2 YYNGEE. V lost 1 base, J lost 6 bases, and 10 bases lay in between. CDR3 size: 14 residues. As DNA, the CDR3 is TGTGCCAGCAGCGTAAATGCGTACCCCGGGGAGCTGTTTTTT. Amino acid sequence: CASSVNAYPGELFF.

This clonotype was recorded many times. The chain employs TRBV7-3 and TRBJ2-5, with D tentatively TRBD1 or TRBD2 (5 bases each). Between the trimmed V and J ends, which lost 5 bases and 2 bases, there was a span of 15 bases. This CDR3 is built from 15 residues. CDR1 and CDR2 from the germline V gene are SGHTA and FQGTGA. CDR3 DNA sequence: TGTGCCAGCAGCCTAGGGGACGGTCGTCAAGAGACCCAGTACTTC. Encoded protein: CASSLGDGRQETQYF.

This clonotype was recorded at least ten times. The CDR3 DNA follows: TGTGCCAGCAGCTCTCTAGCGGGAGGGCCTCGGTCCTACGAGCAGTACTTC. Protein: CASSSLAGGPRSYEQYF. The chain couples TRBV13 to TRBJ2-7; TRBD2 aligns across 12 bases. CDR1 PRHDT and CDR2 FYEKMQ come from the germline V gene (reference sequence). The CDR3 consists of 17 residues. J was trimmed by 1 base and V by 4 bases; bases with no gene match: 8.

This clonotype was recorded at least ten times. The V gene is TRBV7-9, the J gene TRBJ2-7; D not resolved. Trimming pared 1 base from V and 6 bases from J, leaving 7 bases between. This CDR3 spans 12 amino acids. The germline V gene has CDR1 SEHNR and CDR2 FQNEAQ (reference sequence). In DNA form, the CDR3 reads TGTGCCAGCAGCTTAGTACACAGCGAGCAGTACTTC. This gives the protein CASSLVHSEQYF.

At least ten counts were recorded for this clonotype. V gene TRBV7-8 combines with J gene TRBJ1-2, with 10 positions matching TRBD1. Germline-derived CDR1 and CDR2 are SGHVS and FQNEAQ. The CDR3 consists of 14 residues. V dropped 1 base and J dropped 8; count of bases not matched to a gene: 4. The CDR3 nucleotides are TGTGCCAGCAGCTTAGAGCGGACAGGGGGAGGCTACACCTTC. Its protein product is CASSLERTGGGYTF.

Of note for this clonotype: Given a much more abundant clone one base away, this may be a read error. This chain connects TRBV7-9 to TRBJ2-3; D ambiguous. The V gene's germline CDR1 is SEHNR and CDR2 FQNEAQ (reference sequence). Trimming shortened V by 8 bases and J by 6 bases, and 12 bases separated the two germline ends. The CDR3 has 12 residues. The CDR3 is CASQISVDTQYF. The CDR3 bases are TGTGCCAGCCAAATATCGGTGGATACGCAGTATTTT.

This clonotype was picked up many times. The chain couples TRBV29-1 to TRBJ2-2, with D maybe TRBD2 (6 bases). V lost 5 bases, J lost 8 bases, and 9 bases lay in between. This CDR3 has 11 residues. CDR1 is SQVTM, CDR2 ANQGSEA, per germline. The DNA for the CDR3 is TGCAGCGTTCTCGGGGGAGGGGAGCTGTTTTTT. This sequence encodes CSVLGGGELFF.

The V gene is TRBV5-6, the J gene TRBJ2-1, with 7 nucleotides matching TRBD1. This CDR3 comprises 13 residues. V shed 2 bases and J 13 bases; nucleotides not matched to a gene: 9. The V gene's germline CDR1 is SGHDT and CDR2 YYEEEE. Written as DNA, the CDR3 is TGTGCCAGCAGCTTCAATGCTGGGACAGTTCAGTTCTTC. Translated: CASSFNAGTVQFF.

This clonotype was seen ten or more times. The genes are TRBV6-9 and TRBJ2-7; D is unclear. CDR1 is MNHGY, CDR2 SVAAGI, per germline. Trimming left V 3 bases short and J 4 bases short, with 25 bases between. The CDR3 consists of 18 residues. The CDR3 protein is CASSYLPPLLATEYEQYF. CDR3 nucleotides: TGTGCCAGCAGTTACCTTCCCCCCCTTCTGGCAACGGAATACGAGCAGTACTTC.

The table lists this clonotype with many counts. J is TRBJ1-1 and V is TRBV2; TRBD1 aligns across 9 bases. The V gene end was trimmed by 5 bases and the J gene end by 3 bases; junction bases not matched to a gene: 7. CDR1 and CDR2 (germline): SNHLY, FYNNEI. This CDR3 is 15 amino acids long. The CDR3, as DNA: TGTGCCAGCAGTCGGGAGGGACAGGGTTACACTGAAGCTTTCTTT. It specifies CASSREGQGYTEAFF.

The rearrangement joins TRBV5-1 to TRBJ2-3; weak D call: TRBD1 (6 bases). V was trimmed by 1 base and J by 4 bases, leaving 16 bases between them. Germline CDR1 SGHRS, CDR2 YFSETQ. CDR3 size: 16 residues. CDR3 residues: CASSLLQGPSADTQYF. The CDR3 DNA sequence: TGCGCCAGCAGCTTGTTGCAGGGGCCCTCGGCAGATACGCAGTATTTT.

The chain couples TRBV6-1 to TRBJ1-4, with D possibly matching TRBD1 (5 bases). The ends were cut back, 7 bases at V and 8 bases at J, with 17 bases in the middle. The germline CDR1 and CDR2 sequences are MNHNS and SASEGT. The CDR3 is 14 amino acids. CDR3 sequence reads: CASNTGDDEEKLFF. CDR3 coding DNA: TGTGCCAGCAACACGGGGGACGACGAGGAAAAACTGTTTTTT.

This clonotype was recorded many times. The chain is built from TRBV6-1 and TRBJ1-2, with 7 bases aligning to TRBD1. After removal of 1 base from V and 4 bases from J, the junction contained 6 bases not matched to a gene. The germline CDR1 and CDR2 sequences are MNHNS and SASEGT. The CDR3 has 15 amino acids. The CDR3 sequence is CASSEEQGFSYGYTF. CDR3 bases: TGTGCCAGCAGTGAAGAACAGGGGTTCAGCTATGGCTACACCTTC.

This clonotype was counted at least ten times. V is TRBV28 and J is TRBJ1-5; TRBD1 aligns across 10 bases. V lost 5 bases, J lost 7 bases, and 11 bases stayed unmatched. Germline CDR1 MDHEN, CDR2 SYDVKM. The CDR3 spans 16 residues. CDR3: CASSPRDRGGSQPQHF. CDR3 DNA sequence: TGTGCCAGCAGTCCCCGGGACAGGGGTGGTAGCCAGCCCCAGCATTTT.

This clonotype appeared many times. The genes are TRBV28 and TRBJ2-5; D perhaps matches TRBD1 (7 bases). The CDR3 runs 14 residues. V lost 7 bases and J 5 bases, leaving 17 bases between the germline ends. Germline V lookup: CDR1 MDHEN, CDR2 SYDVKM. CDR3 residues: CASNLQGGRETQYF. DNA of the CDR3: TGTGCCAGCAACTTGCAGGGGGGAAGGGAGACCCAGTACTTC. Filled out from reference TRBV28 and TRBJ2-5, the complete variable domain reads DVKVTQSSRYLVKRTGEKVFLECVQDMDHENMFWYRQDPGLGLRLIYFSYDVKMKEKGDIPEGYSVSREKKERFSLILESASTNQTSMYLCASNLQGGRETQYFGPGTRLLVL.

This chain connects TRBV3-1 to TRBJ2-1, with 12 bases matching TRBD2. Germline CDR1 and CDR2: LGHDT and YNNKEL (reference sequence). This CDR3 is built from 18 residues. V was clipped by 1 base and J by 8 bases; unmatched bases: 12. CDR3 in amino acids: CASSQAWGGLAGGDEQFF. The CDR3 nucleotides read TGTGCCAGCAGCCAAGCTTGGGGGGGGCTAGCGGGAGGGGATGAGCAGTTCTTC.